The sequence of this T cell receptor (beta chain) was determined in a study of Ad26.COV2.S vaccination and SARS-CoV-2 variants. Findings of the study overall: From the TCR breadth and depth analyses, total T cell responses may have been underestimated. Higher spike-specific TCR breadth was found in vaccine recipients than in placebo recipients.

As regards this clone: What it binds is not known.

Sequencing used immunoSEQ multiplex PCR; TCRdb keeps in-frame clones, though not all of them. This table has about 350,000 clones, around 92% appearing once. CDR3 length: 14 residues. V lost 7 bases, J lost 3 bases, and 6 bases stayed unmatched. CDR1 is ENHRY and CDR2 is SYGVKD in the germline V gene. J is TRBJ1-2 and V is TRBV10-3, with 9 positions matching TRBD1. The source of this sequence is a human donor who had recovered from COVID-19. The input for sequencing was peripheral blood, taken after recovery from COVID-19. The CDR3 DNA reads TGTGCCATCACCGGGACAGGGATTGACTATGGCTACACCTTC. Protein product: CAITGTGIDYGYTF.